The following is a T cell receptor (beta chain) sequence with its context. Its specificity is not known. Hyperthyroidism had been newly diagnosed in patients aged 18 to 65, and its duration was under 2 months. Germline lookup yields CDR1 MGHDK and CDR2 SYGVNS. The CDR3 is made up of 15 amino acids. J gave up 4 bases and V 1 base, and 0 bases lay outside the gene matches. TCR beta CDR3 regions were amplified from RNA. TCR CDR3 regions were first amplified by RT-PCR with HTBI primers. MiXCR was run by TCRdb on the multiplex PCR reads, yielding one entry per CDR3 protein. The table lists nearly 750,000 distinct CDR3 sequences, around 40% of them singletons. The sample is drawn from a study of T cells in Graves' hyperthyroidism and ophthalmopathy. Study conclusions and caveats: Median prediction lead before ophthalmopathy onset was about 6.7 months with the model.

The V gene is TRBV25-1, the J gene TRBJ2-2, with 10 bases aligning to TRBD2. Material: blood. The TCR comes from a woman aged 40 to 50 with Graves' hyperthyroidism. CDR3 bases: TGTGCCAGCAGTGAATCTAGCGGGGGCACCGGGGAGCTGTTTTTT. Its translation is CASSESSGGTGELFF.